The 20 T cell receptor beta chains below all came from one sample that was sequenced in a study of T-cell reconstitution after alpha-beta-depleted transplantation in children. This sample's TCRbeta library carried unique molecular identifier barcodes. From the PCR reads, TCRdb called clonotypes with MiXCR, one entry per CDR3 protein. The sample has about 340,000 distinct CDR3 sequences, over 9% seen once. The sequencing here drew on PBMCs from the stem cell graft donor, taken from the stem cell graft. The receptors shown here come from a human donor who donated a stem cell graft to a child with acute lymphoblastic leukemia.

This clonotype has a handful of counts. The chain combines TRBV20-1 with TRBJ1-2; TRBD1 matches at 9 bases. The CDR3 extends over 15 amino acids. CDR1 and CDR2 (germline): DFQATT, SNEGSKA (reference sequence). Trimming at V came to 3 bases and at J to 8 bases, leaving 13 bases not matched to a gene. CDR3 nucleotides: TGCAGTGCTAGGGAACAAACCACAGGGGGCTGGGGCTACACCTTC. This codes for CSAREQTTGGWGYTF.

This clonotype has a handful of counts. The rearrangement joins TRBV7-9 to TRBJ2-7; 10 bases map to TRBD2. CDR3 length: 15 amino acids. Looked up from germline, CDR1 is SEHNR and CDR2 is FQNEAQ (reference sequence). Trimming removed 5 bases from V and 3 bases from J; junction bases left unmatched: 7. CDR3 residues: CASSGVRTSGYEQYF. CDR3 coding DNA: TGTGCCAGCAGCGGGGTGCGGACTAGCGGCTACGAGCAGTACTTC.

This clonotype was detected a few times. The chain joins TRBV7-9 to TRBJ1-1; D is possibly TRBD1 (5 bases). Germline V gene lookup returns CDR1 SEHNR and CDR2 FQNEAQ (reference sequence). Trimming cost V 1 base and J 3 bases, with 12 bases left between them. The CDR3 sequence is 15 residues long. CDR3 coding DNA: TGTGCCAGCAGCTTAGGGCAGGGCCGGGACACTGAAGCTTTCTTT. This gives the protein CASSLGQGRDTEAFF.

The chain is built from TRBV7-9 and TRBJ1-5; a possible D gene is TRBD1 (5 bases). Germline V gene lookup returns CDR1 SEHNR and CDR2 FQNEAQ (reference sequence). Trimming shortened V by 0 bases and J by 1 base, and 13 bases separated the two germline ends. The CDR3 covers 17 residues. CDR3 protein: CASSLAGGGESNQPQHF. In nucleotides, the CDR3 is TGTGCCAGCAGCTTAGCCGGGGGGGGGGAGAGCAATCAGCCCCAGCATTTT.

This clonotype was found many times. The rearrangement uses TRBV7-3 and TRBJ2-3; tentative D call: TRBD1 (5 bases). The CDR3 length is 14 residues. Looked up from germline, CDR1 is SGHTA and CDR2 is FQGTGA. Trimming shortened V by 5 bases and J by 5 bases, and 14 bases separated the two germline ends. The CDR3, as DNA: TGTGCCAGCAGCCTCCAGACAGCAGGAGATACGCAGTATTTT. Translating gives CASSLQTAGDTQYF.

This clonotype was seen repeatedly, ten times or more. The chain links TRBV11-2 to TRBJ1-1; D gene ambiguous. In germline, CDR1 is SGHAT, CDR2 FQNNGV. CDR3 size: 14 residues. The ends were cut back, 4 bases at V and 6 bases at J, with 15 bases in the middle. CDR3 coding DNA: TGTGCCAGCAGCTCCCCCTGGATGATAGCTGAAGCTTTCTTT. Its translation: CASSSPWMIAEAFF.

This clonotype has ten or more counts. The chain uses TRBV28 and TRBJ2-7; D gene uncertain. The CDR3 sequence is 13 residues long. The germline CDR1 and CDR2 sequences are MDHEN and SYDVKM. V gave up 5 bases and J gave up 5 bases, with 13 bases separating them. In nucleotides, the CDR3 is TGTGCCAGCAGTATATCCCCTACCCACGAGCAGTACTTC. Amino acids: CASSISPTHEQYF.

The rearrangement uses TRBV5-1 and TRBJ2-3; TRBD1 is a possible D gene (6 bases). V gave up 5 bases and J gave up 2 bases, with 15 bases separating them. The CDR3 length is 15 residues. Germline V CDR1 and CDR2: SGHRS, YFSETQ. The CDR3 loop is CASSRRDTHTDTQYF. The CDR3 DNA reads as TGCGCCAGCAGTCGCCGGGACACTCACACAGATACGCAGTATTTT.

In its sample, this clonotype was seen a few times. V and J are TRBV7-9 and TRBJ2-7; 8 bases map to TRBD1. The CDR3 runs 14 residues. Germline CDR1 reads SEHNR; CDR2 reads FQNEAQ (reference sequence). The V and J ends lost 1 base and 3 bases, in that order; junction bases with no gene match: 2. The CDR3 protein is CASSLVDRDYEQYF. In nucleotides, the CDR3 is TGTGCCAGCAGCTTAGTGGACAGGGACTACGAGCAGTACTTC. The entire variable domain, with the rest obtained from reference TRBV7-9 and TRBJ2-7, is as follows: DTGVSQNPRHKITKRGQNVTFRCDPISEHNRLYWYRQTLGQGPEFLTYFQNEAQLEKSRLLSDRFSAERPKGSFSTLEIQRTEQGDSAMYLCASSLVDRDYEQYFGPGTRLTVT.

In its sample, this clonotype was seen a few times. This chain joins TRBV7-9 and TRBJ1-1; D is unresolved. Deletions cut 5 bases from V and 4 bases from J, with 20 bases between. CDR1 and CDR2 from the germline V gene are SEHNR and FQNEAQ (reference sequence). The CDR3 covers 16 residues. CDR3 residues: CASSPTSSGFGTEAFF. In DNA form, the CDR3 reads TGTGCCAGCAGCCCCACCTCCTCCGGTTTCGGCACTGAAGCTTTCTTT.

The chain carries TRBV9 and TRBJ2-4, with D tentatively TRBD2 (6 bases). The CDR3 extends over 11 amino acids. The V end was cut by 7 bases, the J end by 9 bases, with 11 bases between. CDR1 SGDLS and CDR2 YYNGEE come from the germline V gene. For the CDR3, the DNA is TGTGCCAGCGGGACTGGGGGCATTCAGTACTTC. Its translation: CASGTGGIQYF. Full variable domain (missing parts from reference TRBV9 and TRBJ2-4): DSGVTQTPKHLITATGQRVTLRCSPRSGDLSVYWYQQSLDQGLQFLIQYYNGEERAKGNILERFSAQQFPDLHSELNLSSLELGDSALYFCASGTGGIQYFGAGTRLSVL.

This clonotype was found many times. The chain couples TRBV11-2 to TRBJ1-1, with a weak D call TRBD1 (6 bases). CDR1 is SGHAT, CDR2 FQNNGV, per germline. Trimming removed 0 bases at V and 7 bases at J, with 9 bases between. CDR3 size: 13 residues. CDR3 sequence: CASSLEQGLEAFF. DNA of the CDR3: TGTGCCAGCAGCTTAGAACAGGGACTTGAAGCTTTCTTT.

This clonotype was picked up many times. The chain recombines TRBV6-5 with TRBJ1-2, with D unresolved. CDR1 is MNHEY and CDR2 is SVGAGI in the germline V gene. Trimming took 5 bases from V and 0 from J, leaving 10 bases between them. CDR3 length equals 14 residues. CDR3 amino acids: CASSLGGSNYGYTF. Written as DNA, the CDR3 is TGTGCCAGCAGTCTGGGCGGTTCTAACTATGGCTACACCTTC.

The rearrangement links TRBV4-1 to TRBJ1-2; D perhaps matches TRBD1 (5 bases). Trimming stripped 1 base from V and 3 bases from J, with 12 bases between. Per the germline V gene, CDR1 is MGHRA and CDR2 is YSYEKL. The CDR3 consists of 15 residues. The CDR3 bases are TGCGCCAGCAGCCAAGGTTTGACCAGGGACTATGGCTACACCTTC. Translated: CASSQGLTRDYGYTF.

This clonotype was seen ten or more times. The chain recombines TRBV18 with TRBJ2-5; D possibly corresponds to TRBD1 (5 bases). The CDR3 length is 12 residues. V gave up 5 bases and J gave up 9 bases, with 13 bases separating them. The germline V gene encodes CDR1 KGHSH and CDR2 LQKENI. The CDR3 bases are TGTGCCAGCTCATCCATCCAAGGGGCCCAGTACTTC. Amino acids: CASSSIQGAQYF.

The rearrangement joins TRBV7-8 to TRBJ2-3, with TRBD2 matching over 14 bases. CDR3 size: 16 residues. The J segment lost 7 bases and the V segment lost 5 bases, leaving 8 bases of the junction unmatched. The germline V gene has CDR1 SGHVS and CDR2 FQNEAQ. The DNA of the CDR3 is TGTGCCAGCAGCCCCGGACTAGCGGGAGGAGCGAATACGCAGTATTTT. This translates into CASSPGLAGGANTQYF.

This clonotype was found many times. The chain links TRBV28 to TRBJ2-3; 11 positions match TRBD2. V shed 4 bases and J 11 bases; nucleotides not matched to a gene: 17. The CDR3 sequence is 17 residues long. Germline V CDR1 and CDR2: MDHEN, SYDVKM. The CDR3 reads CASSSPEVTSGSNMQYF. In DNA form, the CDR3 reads TGTGCCAGCAGTTCTCCGGAGGTTACTAGCGGGAGCAACATGCAGTATTTT. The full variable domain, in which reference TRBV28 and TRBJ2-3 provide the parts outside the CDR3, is DVKVTQSSRYLVKRTGEKVFLECVQDMDHENMFWYRQDPGLGLRLIYFSYDVKMKEKGDIPEGYSVSREKKERFSLILESASTNQTSMYLCASSSPEVTSGSNMQYFGPGTRLTVL.

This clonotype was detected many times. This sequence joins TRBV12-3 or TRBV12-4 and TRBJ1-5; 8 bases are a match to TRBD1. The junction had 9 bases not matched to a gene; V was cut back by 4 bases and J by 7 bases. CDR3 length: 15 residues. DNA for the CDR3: TGTGCCAGCAGTTGGACAGGGTACCCGGGGCAGCCCCAGCATTTT. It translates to CASSWTGYPGQPQHF.

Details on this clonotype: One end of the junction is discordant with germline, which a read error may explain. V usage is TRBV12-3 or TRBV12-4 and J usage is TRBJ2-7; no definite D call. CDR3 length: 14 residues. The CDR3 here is CASSLRRSSYKQYF. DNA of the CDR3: TGTGCCAGCAGTTTGCGGCGGTCCTCCTACAAGCAGTACTTC.

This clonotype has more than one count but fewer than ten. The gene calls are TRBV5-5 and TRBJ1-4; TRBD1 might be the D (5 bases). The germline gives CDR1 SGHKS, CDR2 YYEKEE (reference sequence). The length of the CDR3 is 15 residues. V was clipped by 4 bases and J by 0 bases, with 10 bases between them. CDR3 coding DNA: TGTGCCAGCAGCGACGGACACTCAACTAATGAAAAACTGTTTTTT. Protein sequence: CASSDGHSTNEKLFF. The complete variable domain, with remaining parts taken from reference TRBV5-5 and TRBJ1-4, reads DAGVTQSPTHLIKTRGQQVTLRCSPISGHKSVSWYQQVLGQGPQFIFQYYEKEERGRGNFPDRFSARQFPNYSSELNVNALLLGDSALYLCASSDGHSTNEKLFFGSGTQLSVL.